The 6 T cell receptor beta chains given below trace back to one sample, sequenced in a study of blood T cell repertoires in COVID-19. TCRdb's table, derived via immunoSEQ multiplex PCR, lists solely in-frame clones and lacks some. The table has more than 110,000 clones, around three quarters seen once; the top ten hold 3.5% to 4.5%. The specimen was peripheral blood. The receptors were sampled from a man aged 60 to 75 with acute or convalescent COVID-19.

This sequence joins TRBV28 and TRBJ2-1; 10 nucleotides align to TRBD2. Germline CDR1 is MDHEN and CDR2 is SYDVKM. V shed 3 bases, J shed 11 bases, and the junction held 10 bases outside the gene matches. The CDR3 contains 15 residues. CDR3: CASSLGLAGDGQQFF. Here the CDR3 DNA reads TGTGCCAGCAGTTTGGGGCTAGCGGGAGACGGGCAGCAGTTCTTC.

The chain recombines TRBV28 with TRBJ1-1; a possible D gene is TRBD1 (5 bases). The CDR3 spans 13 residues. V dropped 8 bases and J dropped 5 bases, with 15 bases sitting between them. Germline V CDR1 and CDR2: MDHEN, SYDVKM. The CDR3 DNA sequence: TGTGCCAGCGGACCACCTGGGGCAACTGAAGCTTTCTTT. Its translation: CASGPPGATEAFF.

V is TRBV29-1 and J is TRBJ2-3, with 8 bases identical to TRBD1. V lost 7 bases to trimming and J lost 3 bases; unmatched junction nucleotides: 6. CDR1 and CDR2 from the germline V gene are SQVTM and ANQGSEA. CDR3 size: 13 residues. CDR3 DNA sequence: TGCAGCGGGGACAGGAGTTTAACAGATACGCAGTATTTT. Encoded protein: CSGDRSLTDTQYF.

The CDR3 sequence: CASSPTGQGNYGYTF. The CDR3 nucleotides are TGTGCCAGCAGCCCCACTGGACAGGGGAACTATGGCTACACCTTC. The chain employs TRBV7-9 and TRBJ1-2, with TRBD1 identical over 9 bases. CDR1 SEHNR and CDR2 FQNEAQ come from the germline V gene (reference sequence). V lost 5 bases to trimming and J lost 2 bases; unmatched junction nucleotides: 6. The CDR3 loop spans 15 amino acids.

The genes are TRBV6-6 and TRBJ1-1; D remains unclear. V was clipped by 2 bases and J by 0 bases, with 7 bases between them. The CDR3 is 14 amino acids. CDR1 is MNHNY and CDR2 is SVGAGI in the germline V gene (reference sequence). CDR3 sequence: CASSYVGVNTEAFF. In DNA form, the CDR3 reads TGTGCCAGCAGTTACGTCGGGGTGAACACTGAAGCTTTCTTT.

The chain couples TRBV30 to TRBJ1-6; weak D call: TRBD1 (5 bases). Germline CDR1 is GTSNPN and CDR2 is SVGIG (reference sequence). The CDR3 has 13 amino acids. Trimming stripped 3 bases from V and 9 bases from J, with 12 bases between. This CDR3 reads CAWRGPGGSPLHF. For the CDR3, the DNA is TGTGCCTGGAGAGGCCCCGGGGGTTCACCCCTCCACTTT.